This passage covers 27 T cell receptor beta chains from one sample sequenced in a study of shared clonotypes between healthy human individuals. Sequencing was performed with immunoSEQ multiplex PCR; in TCRdb, only in-frame clones are kept and a portion is missing. The data hold some 900,000 clones, with less than 85% observed a single time. Material for sequencing was memory CD4+ T cells sorted from blood. The subset was: CD45RA-negative fraction. The receptor source for this set is a man between 18 and 29 years old in good health.

The genes are TRBV5-6 and TRBJ2-7, with D perhaps matching TRBD2 (8 bases). The CDR3 runs 15 residues. The germline gives CDR1 SGHDT, CDR2 YYEEEE. V was clipped by 6 bases and J by 2 bases, with 18 bases between them. CDR3: CASMGLGGITYEQYF. CDR3 nucleotides: TGTGCCAGCATGGGACTAGGGGGCATTACCTACGAGCAGTACTTC.

This sequence joins TRBV6-5 and TRBJ1-2, with 11 bases fitting TRBD1. The CDR3 extends over 15 amino acids. CDR1 MNHEY and CDR2 SVGAGI come from the germline V gene. The junction had 6 bases not matched to a gene; V was cut back by 4 bases and J by 5 bases. The CDR3, as DNA: TGTGCCAGCAGTTCCCTTGGACAGGGGGCATATGGCTACACCTTC. Translating it yields CASSSLGQGAYGYTF.

V usage is TRBV5-4 and J usage is TRBJ2-2; the match to TRBD2 covers 12 bases. The CDR3 runs to 14 residues. Germline V lookup: CDR1 SGHNT, CDR2 YYREEE (reference sequence). V lost 9 bases and J lost 4; bases outside the gene matches: 4. CDR3 in amino acids: CATRLAGVTGELFF. In nucleotides, the CDR3 is TGTGCCACCAGACTAGCGGGAGTCACCGGGGAGCTGTTTTTT.

CDR3 nucleotide sequence: TGCGCCAGCTTAAGCGGGGGGAATCCTAGCACAGATACGCAGTATTTT. Protein sequence: CASLSGGNPSTDTQYF. The gene calls are TRBV5-1 and TRBJ2-3; 9 positions match TRBD2. In germline, CDR1 is SGHRS, CDR2 YFSETQ. The junction had 9 bases not matched to a gene; V was cut back by 7 bases and J by 0 bases. CDR3 length: 16 amino acids.

This clone was recorded once. The chain couples TRBV25-1 to TRBJ2-5; D uncertain. CDR3 length equals 16 residues. Germline-derived CDR1 and CDR2 are MGHDK and SYGVNS. V shed 0 bases and J shed 5 bases, with 16 bases lying between them. The CDR3 loop is CASSEYEARLTETQYF. The CDR3 DNA is TGTGCCAGCAGTGAATATGAGGCCCGGTTAACGGAGACCCAGTACTTC.

The J gene is TRBJ2-3, the V gene TRBV12-5, with D uncertain. Germline CDR1 and CDR2: LGHNT and FRNRAP. There are 15 residues in the CDR3. With 5 bases removed from V and 4 bases from J, the gap between germline ends came to 16 bases. The CDR3 loop is CASGRRPIDSDTQYF. CDR3 DNA: TGTGCTAGTGGTCGTAGACCCATTGATTCAGATACGCAGTATTTT.

For this clone: The junction and the germline gene differ at one end; a read error may be behind it. The chain joins TRBV7-7 to TRBJ2-6; D perhaps matches TRBD2 (5 bases). The CDR3 is 17 amino acids. Germline CDR1 reads SSHAT; CDR2 reads FNYEAQ (reference sequence). CDR3 nucleotide sequence: TGTGCTAGCAGCGCCGGTCGGGGAAACTCTGGGGCCAACGTCCTGACTTTC. This gives the protein CASSAGRGNSGANVLTF. Combining the CDR3 with reference TRBV7-7 and TRBJ2-6 gives the whole variable domain GAGVSQSPRYKVTKRGQDVTLRCDPISSHATLYWYQQALGQGPEFLTYFNYEAQPDKSGLPSDRFSAERPEGSISTLTIQRTEQRDSAMYRCASSAGRGNSGANVLTFGAGSRLTVL.

About this clone itself: This sequence is one base from a far larger clone and is likely a read error. This chain links TRBV9 with TRBJ1-1, with 7 bases that match TRBD1. Germline CDR1 and CDR2: SGDLS and YYNGEE. The CDR3 totals 18 residues. DNA for the CDR3: TGTGCCAGCAGCCTCCAGGTTAGGGGGCAATTACTAAACACTGAAGCCTTCTTT. Its translation is CASSLQVRGQLLNTEAFF.

In DNA form, the CDR3 reads TGTGCCAGCAGGCAACTAGCGAGCTCCTACGAGCAGTACTTC. Its translation is CASRQLASSYEQYF. The gene calls are TRBV6-6 and TRBJ2-5, with TRBD2 matching over 7 bases. The J call may not be correct, given that the DNA end is closer to TRBJ2-7. Germline values: CDR1 MNHNY, CDR2 SVGAGI (reference sequence). The CDR3 loop spans 14 amino acids.

The CDR3 here is CASRSGGLDNQPQHF. CDR3 in DNA: TGTGCCAGCAGATCAGGGGGGTTGGACAATCAGCCCCAGCATTTT. V is TRBV6-6 and J is TRBJ1-5; 7 nucleotides agree with TRBD1. With V trimmed by 6 bases and J by 3 bases, 8 bases remained unmatched. CDR3 length: 15 amino acids. Germline V gene sequence: CDR1 MNHNY, CDR2 SVGAGI (reference sequence).

J is TRBJ1-6 and V is TRBV2; 7 positions match TRBD1. This CDR3 spans 15 amino acids. The germline gives CDR1 SNHLY, CDR2 FYNNEI. The junction had 9 bases not matched to a gene; V was cut back by 7 bases and J by 6 bases. The CDR3 is CASIRNRQGNSPLHF. The CDR3, as DNA: TGTGCCAGCATTAGGAATAGACAGGGTAATTCACCCCTCCACTTT.

The CDR3 loop is CASSTRWGLAYEQYF. The CDR3 nucleotides read TGCGCCAGCAGCACCCGTTGGGGGCTGGCCTACGAGCAGTACTTC. The V and J genes are TRBV10-2 and TRBJ2-7; tentatively, D is TRBD1 (6 bases). V dropped 6 bases and J dropped 2 bases, with 17 bases sitting between them. CDR3 length: 15 residues. Germline V gene data show CDR1 as WSHSY and CDR2 as SAAADI.

The V and J genes are TRBV11-3 and TRBJ2-2; the D gene could be TRBD1 or TRBD2 (5 bases each). The V gene's germline CDR1 is SGHNT and CDR2 YENEEA. This CDR3 is built from 16 residues. Trimming removed 1 base at V and 6 bases at J, with 15 bases between. Written as DNA, the CDR3 is TGTGCCAGCAGCTTAGGCATTCAGGGAGTGGCCGGGGAGCTGTTTTTT. It codes for CASSLGIQGVAGELFF.

The table lists this clone with a few counts. This rearrangement joins TRBV15 to TRBJ1-4; possibly TRBD1 for D (6 bases). The CDR3 covers 15 residues. V was trimmed by 5 bases and J by 8 bases, leaving 18 bases between them. Germline CDR1 is LNHNV and CDR2 is YYDKDF (reference sequence). The CDR3 spells CATSPRIGGFEKLFF. CDR3 sequence (DNA): TGTGCCACCAGCCCCCGCATAGGGGGTTTCGAAAAACTGTTTTTT.

The count of this clone is one. This rearrangement joins TRBV5-1 to TRBJ1-5; 11 bases are shared with TRBD1. Germline assignment: CDR1 SGHRS and CDR2 YFSETQ. This CDR3 comprises 16 residues. V lost 2 bases to trimming and J lost 3 bases; unmatched junction nucleotides: 4. In DNA form, the CDR3 reads TGCGCCAGCAGCTTCGGACAGGGGGCGGACAATCAGCCCCAGCATTTT. This codes for CASSFGQGADNQPQHF.

V and J are TRBV2 and TRBJ2-7, with D unresolved. Germline values: CDR1 SNHLY, CDR2 FYNNEI. V shed 6 bases and J shed 3 bases, with 9 bases lying between them. This CDR3 spans 12 amino acids. This chain's CDR3 is CASRMDDYEQYF. CDR3 nucleotide sequence: TGTGCCAGCAGGATGGACGACTACGAGCAGTACTTC.

This clone was detected once. The genes are TRBV4-1 and TRBJ2-7; 8 nucleotides line up with TRBD2. This CDR3 is built from 16 residues. The ends lost 0 bases at V and 3 bases at J; junction bases unmatched: 7. Germline V CDR1 and CDR2: MGHRA, YSYEKL. CDR3 loop: CASSQDRGLGDYEQYF. The CDR3 DNA follows: TGCGCCAGCAGCCAAGATAGGGGACTAGGGGACTACGAGCAGTACTTC.

This rearrangement joins TRBV10-3 to TRBJ2-7, with 8 bases aligning to TRBD2. J lost 2 bases, V lost 0 bases, and 9 bases had no gene match. Germline CDR1 ENHRY, CDR2 SYGVKD. The CDR3 totals 17 residues. CDR3 sequence: CAISESAGGRGTYEQYF. The CDR3 DNA is TGTGCCATCAGTGAGTCGGCGGGAGGCCGCGGAACCTACGAGCAGTACTTC.

The chain combines TRBV4-1 with TRBJ1-2; D remains unclear. From germline, CDR1 is MGHRA and CDR2 YSYEKL. The CDR3 runs to 13 residues. Trimming left V 0 bases short and J 3 bases short, with 5 bases between. DNA for the CDR3: TGCGCCAGCAGCCAAGAGACCTACTATGGCTACACCTTC. This gives the protein CASSQETYYGYTF.

DNA for the CDR3: TGTGCCACCAGCAGATTCGTTGGATCGGCAGATACGCAGTATTTT. It specifies CATSRFVGSADTQYF. This rearrangement joins TRBV15 to TRBJ2-3; D is unresolved. Looked up from germline, CDR1 is LNHNV and CDR2 is YYDKDF (reference sequence). V was trimmed by 2 bases and J by 4 bases, leaving 13 bases between them. This CDR3 is 15 amino acids long.

The V call is TRBV6-5, the J call TRBJ2-7; D is ambiguous. This CDR3 spans 11 amino acids. The germline CDR1 and CDR2 sequences are MNHEY and SVGAGI. Between the trimmed V and J ends, which lost 5 bases and 6 bases, there was a span of 8 bases. The CDR3 loop is CASSEMVEQYF. DNA of the CDR3: TGTGCCAGCAGTGAAATGGTCGAGCAGTACTTC.

Points on this clone: The sample holds other DNA sequences that translate to the same CDR3. The chain employs TRBV2 and TRBJ1-1; 8 bases are shared with TRBD1. The CDR3 has 13 residues. Trimming removed 6 bases from V and 2 bases from J; junction bases left unmatched: 2. CDR1 is SNHLY and CDR2 is FYNNEI in the germline V gene. The chain's CDR3 is CASSGQGNTEAFF. DNA for the CDR3: TGTGCCAGCAGCGGACAGGGTAACACTGAAGCTTTCTTT.

This clone has just a few counts. The gene calls are TRBV12-5 and TRBJ1-6; D remains ambiguous. Per germline, CDR1 LGHNT and CDR2 FRNRAP. This CDR3 is built from 19 residues. Trimming cost V 2 bases and J 0 bases, with 17 bases left between them. CDR3 nucleotide sequence: TGTGCTAGTGGTTTGAATTTGGGAGGGCGCACCTCCTATAATTCACCCCTCCACTTT. This translates into CASGLNLGGRTSYNSPLHF.

The chain recombines TRBV2 with TRBJ1-6; possibly TRBD1 for D (6 bases). This CDR3 contains 14 residues. V lost 5 bases and J lost 7, with 12 bases in between. The germline V gene has CDR1 SNHLY and CDR2 FYNNEI. The CDR3 sequence is CASSRQVLNSPLHF. The CDR3 nucleotides read TGTGCCAGCAGTCGACAGGTACTCAATTCACCCCTCCACTTT. Combining the CDR3 with reference TRBV2 and TRBJ1-6 gives the whole variable domain EPEVTQTPSHQVTQMGQEVILRCVPISNHLYFYWYRQILGQKVEFLVSFYNNEISEKSEIFDDQFSVERPDGSNFTLKIRSTKLEDSAMYFCASSRQVLNSPLHFGNGTRLTVT.

CDR3 amino acids: CASTRDRGTETQYF. The CDR3 DNA follows: TGTGCCAGCACCCGGGACAGGGGCACAGAGACCCAGTACTTC. The chain joins TRBV2 to TRBJ2-5; 10 positions match TRBD1. The CDR3 is 14 amino acids. The germline V gene encodes CDR1 SNHLY and CDR2 FYNNEI. The junction had 6 bases not matched to a gene; V was cut back by 7 bases and J by 4 bases.

As concerns this clone: Other nucleotide sequences in the sample specify the same CDR3. V and J are TRBV10-3 and TRBJ2-7; 10 bases are a match to TRBD1. The CDR3 has 14 residues. With 4 bases clipped from V and 4 bases from J, the junction kept 4 bases outside the gene matches. Germline loops: CDR1 ENHRY, CDR2 SYGVKD. CDR3 DNA: TGTGCCATCAGTGGGAGGGACAGGGGTTACGAGCAGTACTTC. Protein: CAISGRDRGYEQYF.

The rearrangement joins TRBV5-6 to TRBJ2-4; tentatively, D is TRBD2 (5 bases). The CDR3 spans 12 residues. The germline V gene encodes CDR1 SGHDT and CDR2 YYEEEE. V gave up 2 bases and J gave up 12 bases, with 12 bases separating them. For the CDR3, the DNA is TGTGCCAGCAGCTTTGAGGGAATATCTCAGTACTTC. Its protein product is CASSFEGISQYF.